This T cell receptor (beta chain) was sequenced during a study of untreated major depressive disorder. Study-level points and caveats: TRBV05-01 (Vbeta 5.1) usage was higher in CD4+ T cells of depressed patients than controls. All top five TRBV05-01 clones per subject were private clones.

Participants were all of European descent. Donors lacked major illness, comorbidities, regular medication, drug use, or heavy drinking. Regarding this clone: Its specificity is not known.

The method was immunoSEQ multiplex PCR; TCRdb's version includes in-frame clones alone and lacks a portion of them. The profile covers about 25,000 clones, with around 90% appearing a single time and 0.55% to 0.9% taken by the ten largest. The CDR3 length is 9 residues. V shed 8 bases and J shed 6 bases, with 5 bases lying between them. The sample taken for sequencing was CD4+ T cells from PBMCs. The source of this sequence is a woman aged 25 to 45 with major depressive disorder. The chain couples TRBV6-7 to TRBJ2-7, with unresolved D. TRBV6-7 is an ORF, with its function uncertain. CDR3 nucleotides: TGTGCCAGCGTAGGCGAGCAGTACTTC. Translating gives CASVGEQYF.